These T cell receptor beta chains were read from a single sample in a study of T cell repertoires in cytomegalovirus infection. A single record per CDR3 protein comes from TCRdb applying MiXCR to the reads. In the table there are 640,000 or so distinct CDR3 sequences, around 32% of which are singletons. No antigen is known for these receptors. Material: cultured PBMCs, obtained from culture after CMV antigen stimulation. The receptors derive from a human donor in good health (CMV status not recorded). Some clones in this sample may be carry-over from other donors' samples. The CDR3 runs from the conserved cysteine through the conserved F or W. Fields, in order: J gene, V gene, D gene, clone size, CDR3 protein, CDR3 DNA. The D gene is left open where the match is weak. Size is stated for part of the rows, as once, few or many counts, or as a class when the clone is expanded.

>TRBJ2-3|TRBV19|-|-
CASSDQNTDTQYF
TGTGCCAGTAGCGACCAAAACACAGATACGCAGTATTTT
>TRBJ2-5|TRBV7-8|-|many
CASSPRGAQETQYF
TGTGCCAGCAGCCCAAGGGGGGCCCAAGAGACCCAGTACTTC
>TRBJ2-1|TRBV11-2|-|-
CASSGGLDGANEQFF
TGTGCCAGCAGCGGAGGCCTGGATGGGGCCAATGAGCAGTTCTTC
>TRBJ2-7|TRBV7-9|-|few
CASSPSQVAPLGEQYF
TGTGCCAGCAGCCCCTCCCAGGTAGCCCCCCTAGGCGAGCAGTACTTC
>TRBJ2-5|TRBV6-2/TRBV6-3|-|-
CASSLGRPGTQYF
TGTGCCAGCAGCCTGGGACGACCAGGGACCCAGTACTTC
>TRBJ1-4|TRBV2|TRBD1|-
CATGREGGLELFF
TGTGCCACAGGCCGGGAAGGGGGCCTTGAACTGTTTTTT
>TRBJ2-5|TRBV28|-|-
CASTRAGAQETQYF
TGTGCCAGCACCAGGGCGGGGGCGCAGGAGACCCAGTACTTC
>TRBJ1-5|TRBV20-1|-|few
CSARETYSNQPQHF
TGCAGTGCGAGGGAGACTTATAGCAATCAGCCCCAGCATTTT
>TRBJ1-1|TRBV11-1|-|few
CASSQTRKVNTEAFF
TGTGCCAGCAGCCAAACCCGAAAAGTGAACACTGAAGCTTTCTTT
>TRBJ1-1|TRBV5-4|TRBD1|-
CASSTGQGVLWTEAFF
TGTGCCAGCAGCACGGGACAGGGGGTGTTATGGACTGAAGCTTTCTTT
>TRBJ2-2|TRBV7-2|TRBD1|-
CASSLDRSSTGELFF
TGTGCCAGCAGTTTGGACAGGAGCTCCACCGGGGAGCTGTTTTTT
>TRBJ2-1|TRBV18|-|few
CASFTLFGSSYNEQFF
TGTGCCAGCTTCACCCTTTTTGGGAGCTCCTACAATGAGCAGTTCTTC
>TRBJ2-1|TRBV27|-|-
CASSNRVLNEQFF
TGTGCCAGCAGTAACCGGGTCCTCAATGAGCAGTTCTTC
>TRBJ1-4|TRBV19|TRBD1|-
CASTPTGDMEKLFF
TGTGCCAGTACCCCGACAGGGGACATGGAAAAACTGTTTTTT
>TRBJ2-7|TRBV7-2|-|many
CASSLWVGGGAKQYF
TGTGCCAGCAGCTTGTGGGTGGGGGGAGGAGCAAAGCAGTACTTC
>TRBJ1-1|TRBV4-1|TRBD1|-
CASSHGDRVTEAFF
TGCGCCAGCAGCCACGGAGACAGGGTCACTGAAGCTTTCTTT
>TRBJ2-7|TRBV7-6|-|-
CASSLDHSGLGEQYF
TGTGCCAGCAGCCTGGATCATTCCGGTTTGGGGGAGCAGTACTTC
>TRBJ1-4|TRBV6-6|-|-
CASSYSNRVLTNEKLFF
TGTGCCAGCAGTTACTCGAACAGGGTTTTAACTAATGAAAAACTGTTTTTT
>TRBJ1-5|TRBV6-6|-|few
CASSAFAGGNQPQHF
TGTGCCAGCAGTGCCTTCGCGGGGGGGAATCAGCCCCAGCATTTT
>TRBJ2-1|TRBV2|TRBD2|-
CASSELRGGEQFF
TGTGCCAGCAGTGAATTGCGGGGGGGTGAGCAGTTCTTC
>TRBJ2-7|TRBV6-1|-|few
CASSETRGTFTYEQYF
TGTGCCAGCAGTGAAACCCGCGGGACTTTCACCTACGAGCAGTACTTC
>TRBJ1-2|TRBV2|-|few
CASRGSANYGYTF
TGTGCCAGCAGAGGGTCCGCTAACTATGGCTACACCTTC
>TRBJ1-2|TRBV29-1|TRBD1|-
CSADDRGDGYTF
TGCAGCGCCGACGACAGGGGGGATGGCTACACCTTC
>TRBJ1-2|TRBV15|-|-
CATSEMEGWNYGYTF
TGTGCCACCAGCGAGATGGAGGGGTGGAACTATGGCTACACCTTC
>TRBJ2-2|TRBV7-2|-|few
CASSPRQTRNVELFF
TGTGCCAGCAGCCCAAGGCAGACTAGGAATGTGGAGCTGTTTTTT
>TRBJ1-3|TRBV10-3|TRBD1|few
CAIKVDRTGNTIYF
TGTGCCATCAAGGTGGACAGGACTGGAAACACCATATATTTT
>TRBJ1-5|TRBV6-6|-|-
CASTSEVGFYSNQPQHF
TGTGCCAGCACCTCCGAAGTCGGCTTCTATAGCAATCAGCCCCAGCATTTT
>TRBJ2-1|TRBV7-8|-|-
CASSLRREGFGHEQFF
TGTGCCAGCAGCCTAAGAAGAGAGGGGTTTGGTCATGAGCAGTTCTTC
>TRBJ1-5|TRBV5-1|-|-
CASSLAGHANQPQHF
TGCGCCAGCAGCCTCGCCGGACATGCAAATCAGCCCCAGCATTTT
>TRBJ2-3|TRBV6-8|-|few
CASSREWDTQYF
TGTGCCAGCAGTAGGGAATGGGATACGCAGTATTTT
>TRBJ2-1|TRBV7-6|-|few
CASSSRVDSYNEQFF
TGTGCCAGCAGCTCACGAGTCGACTCCTACAATGAGCAGTTCTTC
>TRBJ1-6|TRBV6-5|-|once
CASSRHEDSPLHF
TGTGCCAGCAGTCGTCACGAAGATTCACCCCTCCACTTT
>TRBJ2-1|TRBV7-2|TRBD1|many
CASSPFEGQYNEQFF
TGTGCCAGCAGCCCTTTTGAGGGACAGTACAATGAGCAGTTCTTC